This record covers a single T cell receptor (beta chain). The data are from a study of cytomegalovirus exposure and HLA in healthy donors. PCR used 60 Vbeta primers and 13 Jbeta primers. Clones were read by immunoSEQ multiplex PCR, and TCRdb kept only the in-frame ones, dropping some. The sample lists over 100,000 clones, 78% occurring once. This TCR was sampled from a young woman in good health and CMV-seropositive. The material sequenced was PBMCs.

The CDR3 loop is CASSPDRQGTDTQYF. CDR3 in DNA: TGTGCCAGCAGCCCAGACCGACAGGGTACAGATACGCAGTATTTT. This chain links TRBV5-5 with TRBJ2-3; TRBD1 aligns across 7 bases. The CDR3 loop spans 15 amino acids. Germline values: CDR1 SGHKS, CDR2 YYEKEE (reference sequence). With V trimmed by 4 bases and J by 3 bases, 8 bases remained unmatched.